This T cell receptor beta chain appears in the sequencing data of a study of blood T cell repertoires in COVID-19 (TCRdb year 2020). Broadly, across the study: Recovered participants in ImmuneRACE Cohort 3 were defined as having two consecutive negative NP/OP PCR tests, clearance from a healthcare professional, or resolution of symptoms. Collaborator samples came from the United States, Italy and Spain and covered acute and convalescent phases of COVID-19. The samples were drawn from the first 160 participants of the ongoing ImmuneRACE study and from more than 1,000 subjects provided by 6 global collaborators. The prospective study material was composed of cDNA or gDNA derived from T cells, B-cell-depleted T cells, or PBMCs. The sample metadata nearly always contained a de-identified subject ID, COVID-19 status, age in years and sex. HLA class I and class II types, where available, came from metadata supplied by the sample provider rather than from assay-based typing. Deeply sampled blood TCRbeta repertoires from subjects exposed to, actively infected with, or recovered from COVID-19 were included in the dataset. A freely available public database, intended as a resource for researchers studying the immune response to SARS-CoV-2, is where the repertoires were released.

A note on this clone: Its antigen is unknown. Base quality data are lacking; no much larger clone is found one base away.

The immunoSEQ Assay, a bias-controlled multiplex PCR, was used to amplify TCRbeta CDR3 regions from genomic DNA. Under the source paper's analysis protocol: Within the assay, amplification of reference gene primers was used to estimate how many nucleated cells each sample contained. Sequence reads were collapsed and filtered to measure the absolute abundance of every unique TCRbeta CDR3 rearrangement. For each sample, productive Simpson clonality was calculated as the square root of Simpson's diversity index across productive rearrangements. Drawn from immuneACCESS, this table holds only the in-frame rearrangements with V and J called that TCRdb kept. Clones are partly lost; checked studies trace under half to an unresolved V gene and leave the rest unexplained. Clone size and the V and J calls come from that table; the DNA yielded D and trimming. For this sample there are some 300,000 clones; roughly 91% appear just once. The ten largest clonotypes hold approximately 2% of the sample.

Findings and caveats that apply to the study as a whole: Clinical and demographic metadata were provided uncurated, with the amount varying by source and participant.

The V end loses 3 bases and the J end loses 5 bases, and a stretch of 18 bases separates them. CDR1 SGHDT and CDR2 YYEEEE were looked up in the germline V gene. Including cysteine and phenylalanine, the CDR3 has 16 amino acids. CDR3 DNA only is kept here, 48 bases in frame from base 1. Participants in the prospective study were enrolled through a virtual design, were aged about 18 to 90 years, and lived in 24 United States geographic areas. In the prospective study, participants were assigned to cohorts based on the clinical history participants reported in a screening survey and a study questionnaire. In the prospective study, whole blood, serum and a nasopharyngeal or oropharyngeal swab were collected from each participant by mobile phlebotomists. Prospective study participants could optionally give additional blood draws and questionnaires over a roughly two-month period. Before DNA extraction, prospective study blood samples were shipped either frozen or at room temperature.

This receptor was obtained from a woman aged 55 to 70 in a cohort exposed to, infected with or recovered from COVID-19 (not recorded which). The chain couples TRBV5-6 to TRBJ1-5; the D region possibly corresponds to TRBD1 (6 bases align). Sequences were obtained from PBMCs or T cells enriched from blood (not recorded which). The DNA sequence follows: TGTGCCAGCAGCTCGTACATCAGGGGCCGGGATCAGCCCCAGCATTTT. The resulting protein is CASSSYIRGRDQPQHF.